This entry features one T cell receptor (beta chain) sequence. The antigen it recognizes is unknown. No much larger clone is present one base from it, and per-base qualities are unavailable. The sample belongs to a study of blood T cell repertoires in COVID-19 (dated by TCRdb to between 2020 and 2021). Background for the entire study: The collaborator samples originated in the United States, Italy and Spain and spanned the acute and convalescent phases of COVID-19. The dataset comprised deeply sampled blood TCRbeta repertoires from subjects exposed to, actively infected with, or recovered from COVID-19. HLA class I and class II types, where available, came from metadata supplied by the sample provider rather than from assay-based typing. A de-identified subject ID, COVID-19 status, age in years and sex were almost always included in the sample metadata. Samples came from the ongoing ImmuneRACE study (first 160 participants) plus 1,254 subjects from 6 global collaborators. The prospective study material was composed of cDNA or gDNA derived from T cells, B-cell-depleted T cells, or PBMCs. The repertoires were released in a freely available public database meant as a resource for research on the immune response to SARS-CoV-2. What the authors observed across the whole study: The quantity of clinical and demographic metadata differed by source and by participant and was supplied without curation.

Via the germline V gene, CDR1 is MRHNA and CDR2 SNTAGT. At the junction V is shortened by 2 bases and J by 0 bases; bases outside the gene matches: 3. Its CDR3 holds 16 amino acids, cysteine through phenylalanine. Here the CDR3 DNA is all that survives: 48 bases in frame from base 1. Samples from volunteer blood donors who had recovered from COVID-19 were contributed by a second Seattle source. Each collaborating institution followed its own protocols to collect whole blood in K2EDTA tubes. For TCRbeta analysis, collaborators shipped samples in one of three forms: frozen whole blood, isolated PBMCs, or DNA extracted from either of those sample types. TCRbeta CDR3 regions were amplified from genomic DNA using the immunoSEQ Assay, a bias-controlled multiplex PCR. The study's processing was this. Nucleated cell counts per sample were estimated from amplification of reference gene primers within the assay. Sequence reads were collapsed and filtered to measure the absolute abundance of every unique TCRbeta CDR3 rearrangement. For each sample, productive Simpson clonality was calculated as the square root of Simpson's diversity index over productive rearrangements. Entries here come from immuneACCESS through TCRdb and include only in-frame sequences with V and J called. Some clones fail to appear in such tables; in the studies checked, an unresolved V gene covers under half of the shortfall, and the cause of the remainder is unknown. The V and J calls and the clone size are those of that table, but D and trimming were determined from the DNA. Across this sample there are around 200,000 clones, with just under 90% seen only once. The ten largest account for just under 0.9% of the sample.

Sequenced input: peripheral blood. The chain is made from TRBV6-4 and TRBJ2-3, and TRBD2 matches 9 of the central bases. This TCR was recovered from a woman between 18 and 29 years old who had recovered from COVID-19. Read as DNA, the sequence is TGTGCCAGCAGTGACCTAGCGGGATCTAGCACAGATACGCAGTATTTT. It codes for CASSDLAGSSTDTQYF.